The clone carrying this T cell receptor beta chain was found many times. These data come from a study of breast tumors, draining lymph nodes, adjacent tissues. Per the germline V gene, CDR1 is LNHNV and CDR2 is YYDKDF (reference sequence). The V and J ends lost 4 bases and 9 bases respectively, with 18 bases between them. CDR3 size: 14 residues. TCRdb independently ran MiXCR on the multiplex PCR reads; one entry per CDR3 protein. The sample includes tens of thousands of distinct CDR3 sequences, roughly 50% of them seen just once. The origin of this receptor is a female donor with breast cancer. Some clones in this sample may be carry-over from other donors' samples. The V and J genes are TRBV15 and TRBJ2-5; D perhaps matches TRBD2 (7 bases). The specimen sequenced was breast tumor tissue. CDR3 in amino acids: CATSTGLGGRAQYF. The CDR3 nucleotides are TGTGCCACCAGCACTGGACTAGGGGGGAGGGCCCAGTACTTC. Based on the CDR3 plus reference TRBV15 and TRBJ2-5, the full variable domain is DAMVIQNPRYQVTQFGKPVTLSCSQTLNHNVMYWYQQKSSQAPKLLFHYYDKDFNNEADTPDNFQSRRPNTSFCFLDIRSPGLGDTAMYLCATSTGLGGRAQYFGPGTRLLVL.